This T cell receptor beta chain was sequenced in a study of CD8+CD57+ T cells in acquired aplastic anemia. The study, taken as a whole, reports: No significant difference in CD8+ Simpson's diversity was found between patients and controls.

Genomic DNA, serving as template, underwent TCR beta VDJ and CDR3 profiling. MiXCR, applied by TCRdb to the reads, yields one record per CDR3 protein. This table has 250,000 to 350,000 distinct CDR3 sequences, roughly 50% appearing once. CDR3 length: 17 amino acids. Germline V gives CDR1 SEHNR, CDR2 FQNEAQ (reference sequence). Concerning this clonotype itself: What it binds is not known. At one end the junction does not follow the germline gene, possibly because of a read error.

Source material: sorted CD4+, CD8+, or CD8+CD57+ T cells (not recorded which) from PBMCs. This chain joins TRBV7-9 and TRBJ2-7; a possible D gene is TRBD2 (6 bases). This TCR derives from a human donor with severe aplastic anemia or a healthy control (not recorded which). The CDR3 loop is CASSLVGEESLSCEQYF. In DNA form, the CDR3 reads TGTGCCAGCAGCTTAGTTGGGGAGGAATCCCTCTCCTGCGAGCAGTACTTC. Supplemented by reference TRBV7-9 and TRBJ2-7, the full variable domain reads DTGVSQNPRHKITKRGQNVTFRCDPISEHNRLYWYRQTLGQGPEFLTYFQNEAQLEKSRLLSDRFSAERPKGSFSTLEIQRTEQGDSAMYLCASSLVGEESLSCEQYFGPGTRLTVT.